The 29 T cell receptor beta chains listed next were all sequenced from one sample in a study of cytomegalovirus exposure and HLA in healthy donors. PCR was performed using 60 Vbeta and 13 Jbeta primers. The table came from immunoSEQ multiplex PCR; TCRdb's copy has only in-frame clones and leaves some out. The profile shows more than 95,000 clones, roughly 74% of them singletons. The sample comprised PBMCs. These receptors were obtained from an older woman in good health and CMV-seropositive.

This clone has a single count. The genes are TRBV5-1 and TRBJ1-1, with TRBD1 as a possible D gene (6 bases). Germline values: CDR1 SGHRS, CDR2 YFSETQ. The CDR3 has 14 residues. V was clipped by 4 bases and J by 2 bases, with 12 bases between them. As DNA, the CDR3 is TGCGCCAGCAGCGCTCACAGGGATAACACTGAAGCTTTCTTT. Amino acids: CASSAHRDNTEAFF.

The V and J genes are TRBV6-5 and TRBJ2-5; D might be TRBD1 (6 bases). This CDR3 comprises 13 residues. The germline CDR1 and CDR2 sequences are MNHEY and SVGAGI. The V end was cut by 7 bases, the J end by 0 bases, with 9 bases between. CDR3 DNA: TGTGCCAGCACCGGACAGTACCAAGAGACCCAGTACTTC. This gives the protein CASTGQYQETQYF.

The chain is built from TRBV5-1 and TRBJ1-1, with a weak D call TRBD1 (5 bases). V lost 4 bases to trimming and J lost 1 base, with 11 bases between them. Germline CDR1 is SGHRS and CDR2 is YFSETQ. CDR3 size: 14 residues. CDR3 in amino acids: CASSPIQGNTEAFF. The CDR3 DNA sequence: TGCGCCAGCAGCCCAATTCAGGGGAACACTGAAGCTTTCTTT.

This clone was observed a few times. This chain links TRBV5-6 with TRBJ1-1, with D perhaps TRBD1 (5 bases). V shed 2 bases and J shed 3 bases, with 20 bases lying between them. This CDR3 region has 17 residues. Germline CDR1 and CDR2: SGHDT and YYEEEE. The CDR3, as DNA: TGTGCCAGCAGCTTATTCAGGGCGGGGTGGTATGACACTGAAGCTTTCTTT. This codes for CASSLFRAGWYDTEAFF.

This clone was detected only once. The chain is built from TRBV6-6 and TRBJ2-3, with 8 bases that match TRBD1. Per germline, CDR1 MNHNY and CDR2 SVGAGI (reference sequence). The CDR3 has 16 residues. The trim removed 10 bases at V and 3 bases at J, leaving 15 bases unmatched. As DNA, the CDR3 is TGTGCCAACCCTCCCGGACAGGGAGAAAGAACAGATACGCAGTATTTT. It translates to CANPPGQGERTDTQYF.

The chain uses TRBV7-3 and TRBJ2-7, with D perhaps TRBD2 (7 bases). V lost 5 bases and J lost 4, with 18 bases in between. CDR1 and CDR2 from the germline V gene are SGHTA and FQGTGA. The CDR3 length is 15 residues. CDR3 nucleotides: TGTGCCAGCAGCCAAGGGGGAGGGGAGGAGTACGAGCAGTACTTC. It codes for CASSQGGGEEYEQYF.

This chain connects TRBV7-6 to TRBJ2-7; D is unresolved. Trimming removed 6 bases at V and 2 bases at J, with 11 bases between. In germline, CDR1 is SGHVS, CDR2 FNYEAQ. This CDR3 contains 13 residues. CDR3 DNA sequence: TGTGCCAGCAGTCCACCGAGTACCTACGAGCAGTACTTC. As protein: CASSPPSTYEQYF.

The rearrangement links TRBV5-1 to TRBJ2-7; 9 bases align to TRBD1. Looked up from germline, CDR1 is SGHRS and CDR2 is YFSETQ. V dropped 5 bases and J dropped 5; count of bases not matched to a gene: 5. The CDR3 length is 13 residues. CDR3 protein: CASRPGQGDEQYF. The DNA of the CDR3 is TGCGCCAGCAGACCGGGACAGGGTGACGAGCAGTACTTC.

DNA for the CDR3: TGCGCCAGCAGCTTGGGGCAGGGTCCAAGCCGCTATGGCTACACCTTC. Its protein product is CASSLGQGPSRYGYTF. The genes are TRBV5-1 and TRBJ1-2, with a possible D match to TRBD1 (5 bases). CDR1 and CDR2 (germline): SGHRS, YFSETQ. The germline V and J ends were trimmed by 0 bases and 4 bases, with 16 bases remaining between them. The CDR3 length is 16 residues.

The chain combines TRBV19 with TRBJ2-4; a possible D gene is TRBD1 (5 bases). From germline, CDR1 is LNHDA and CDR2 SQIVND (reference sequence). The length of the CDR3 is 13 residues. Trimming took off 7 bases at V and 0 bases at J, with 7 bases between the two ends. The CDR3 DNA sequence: TGTGCCAGTAAAGGGGCAGCCAAAAACATTCAGTACTTC. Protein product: CASKGAAKNIQYF.

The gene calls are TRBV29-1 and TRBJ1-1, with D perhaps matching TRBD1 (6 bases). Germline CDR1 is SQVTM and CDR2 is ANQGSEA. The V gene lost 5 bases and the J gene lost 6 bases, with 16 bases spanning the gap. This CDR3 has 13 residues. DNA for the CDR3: TGCAGCGTTAGGACAGTTCTTGACTCTGAAGCTTTCTTT. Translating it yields CSVRTVLDSEAFF.

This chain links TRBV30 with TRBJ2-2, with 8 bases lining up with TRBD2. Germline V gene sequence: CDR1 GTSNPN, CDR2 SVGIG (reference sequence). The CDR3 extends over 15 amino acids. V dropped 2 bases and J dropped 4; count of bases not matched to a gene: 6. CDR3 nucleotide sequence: TGTGCCTGGAGTCTCGGGGGGGTGGGCACCGGGGAGCTGTTTTTT. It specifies CAWSLGGVGTGELFF.

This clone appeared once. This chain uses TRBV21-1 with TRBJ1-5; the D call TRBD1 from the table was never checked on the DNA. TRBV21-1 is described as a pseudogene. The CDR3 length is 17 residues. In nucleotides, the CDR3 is TGTGCCAGCAGCAAAGCGAGACGTAGGGGGAGTGATCAGCCCCAGCATTTT. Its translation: CASSKARRRGSDQPQHF.

CDR3 nucleotides: TGCGCCAGCTTGCGGGGGTTCTCCGGAGTCACCGGGGAGCTGTTTTTT. This codes for CASLRGFSGVTGELFF. The V and J genes are TRBV10-2 and TRBJ2-2; 7 nucleotides line up with TRBD2. The CDR3 covers 16 residues. Germline CDR1 WSHSY, CDR2 SAAADI. V trimming: 8 bases; J trimming: 4 bases; junction bases outside the gene matches: 13.

The CDR3 reads CASSRGQGSYEQYF. Written as DNA, the CDR3 is TGTGCCAGCTCACGTGGACAGGGGTCCTACGAGCAGTACTTC. The V call is TRBV18, the J call TRBJ2-7; TRBD1 agrees at 9 bases. Trimming cost V 4 bases and J 1 base; bases outside gene matches: 2. The germline CDR1 and CDR2 sequences are KGHSH and LQKENI. The CDR3 covers 14 residues.

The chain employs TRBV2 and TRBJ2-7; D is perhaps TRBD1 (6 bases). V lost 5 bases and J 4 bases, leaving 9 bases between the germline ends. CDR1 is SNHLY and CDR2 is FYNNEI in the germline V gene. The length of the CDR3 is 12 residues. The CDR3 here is CASSYRVYEQYF. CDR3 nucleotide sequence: TGTGCCAGCAGTTACAGGGTGTACGAGCAGTACTTC.

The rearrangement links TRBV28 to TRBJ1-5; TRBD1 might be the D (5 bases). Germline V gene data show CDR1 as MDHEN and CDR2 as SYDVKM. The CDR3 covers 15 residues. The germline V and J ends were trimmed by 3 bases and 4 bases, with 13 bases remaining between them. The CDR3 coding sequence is TGTGCCAGCAGTTTTGACTTCGCAGGGAATCAGCCCCAGCATTTT. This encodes CASSFDFAGNQPQHF.

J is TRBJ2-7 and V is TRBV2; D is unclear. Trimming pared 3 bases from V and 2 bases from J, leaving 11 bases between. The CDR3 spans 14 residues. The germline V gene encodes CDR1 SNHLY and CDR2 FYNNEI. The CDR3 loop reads CASSEVRAPYEQYF. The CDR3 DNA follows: TGTGCCAGCAGTGAGGTTCGAGCTCCCTACGAGCAGTACTTC.

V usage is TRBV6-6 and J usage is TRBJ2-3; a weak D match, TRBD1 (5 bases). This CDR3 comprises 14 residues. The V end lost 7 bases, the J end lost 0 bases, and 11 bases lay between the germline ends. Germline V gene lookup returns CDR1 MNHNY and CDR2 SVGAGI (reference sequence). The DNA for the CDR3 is TGTGCCAGCAAGGGGCCCCCTAGCACAGATACGCAGTATTTT. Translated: CASKGPPSTDTQYF.

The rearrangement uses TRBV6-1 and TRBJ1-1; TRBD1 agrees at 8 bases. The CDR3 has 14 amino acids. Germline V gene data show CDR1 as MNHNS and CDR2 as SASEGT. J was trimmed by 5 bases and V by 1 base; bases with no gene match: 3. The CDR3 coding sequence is TGTGCCAGCAGTGAAGAAGACAGGGGAACTGAAGCTTTCTTT. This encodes CASSEEDRGTEAFF.

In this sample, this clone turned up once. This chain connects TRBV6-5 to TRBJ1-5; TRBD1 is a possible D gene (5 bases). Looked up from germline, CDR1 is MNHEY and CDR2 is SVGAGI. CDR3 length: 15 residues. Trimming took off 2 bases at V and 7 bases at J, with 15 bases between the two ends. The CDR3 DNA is TGTGCCAGCAGTTACAGTGCAGGGCTGTTCCAGCCCCAGCATTTT. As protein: CASSYSAGLFQPQHF.

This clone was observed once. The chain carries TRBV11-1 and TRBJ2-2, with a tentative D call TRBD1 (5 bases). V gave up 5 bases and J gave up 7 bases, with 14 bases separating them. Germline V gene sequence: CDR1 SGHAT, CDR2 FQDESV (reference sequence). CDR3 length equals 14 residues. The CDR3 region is CASSPRGAGGELFF. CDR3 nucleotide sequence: TGTGCCAGCAGCCCACGTGGGGCTGGCGGGGAGCTGTTTTTT.

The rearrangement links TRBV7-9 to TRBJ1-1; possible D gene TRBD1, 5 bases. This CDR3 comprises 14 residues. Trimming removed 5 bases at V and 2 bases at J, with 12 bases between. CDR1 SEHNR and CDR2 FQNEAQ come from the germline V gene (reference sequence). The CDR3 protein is CASSTGHGNTEAFF. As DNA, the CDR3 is TGTGCCAGCAGCACAGGACACGGAAACACTGAAGCTTTCTTT.

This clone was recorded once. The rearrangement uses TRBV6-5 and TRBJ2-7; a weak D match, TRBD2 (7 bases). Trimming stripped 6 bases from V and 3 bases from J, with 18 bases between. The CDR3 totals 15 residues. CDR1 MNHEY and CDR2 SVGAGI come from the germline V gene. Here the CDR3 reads CASSPGGRSHYEQYF. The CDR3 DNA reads TGTGCCAGCAGCCCCGGGGGGCGGAGCCACTACGAGCAGTACTTC.

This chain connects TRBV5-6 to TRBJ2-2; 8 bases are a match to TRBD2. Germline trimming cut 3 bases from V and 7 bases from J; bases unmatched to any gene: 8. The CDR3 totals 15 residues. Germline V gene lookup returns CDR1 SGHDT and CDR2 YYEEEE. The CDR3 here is CASSSPREGFGELFF. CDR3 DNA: TGTGCCAGCAGCTCCCCACGGGAGGGCTTCGGGGAGCTGTTTTTT.

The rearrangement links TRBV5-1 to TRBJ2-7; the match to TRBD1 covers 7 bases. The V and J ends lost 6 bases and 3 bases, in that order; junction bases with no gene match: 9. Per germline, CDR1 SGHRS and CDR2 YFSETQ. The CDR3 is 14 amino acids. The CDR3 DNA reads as TGCGCCAGCAACGAACAGGGGACCAGCTACGAGCAGTACTTC. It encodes CASNEQGTSYEQYF.

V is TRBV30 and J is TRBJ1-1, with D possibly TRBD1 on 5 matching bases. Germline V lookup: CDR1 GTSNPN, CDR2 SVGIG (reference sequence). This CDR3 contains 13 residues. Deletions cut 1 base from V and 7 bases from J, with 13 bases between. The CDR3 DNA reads TGTGCCTGGAGTGCGGGGACCGGGGGTGAAGCTTTCTTT. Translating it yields CAWSAGTGGEAFF. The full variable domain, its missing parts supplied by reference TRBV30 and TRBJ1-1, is SQTIHQWPATLVQPVGSPLSLECTVEGTSNPNLYWYRQAAGRGLQLLFYSVGIGQISSEVPQNLSASRPQDRQFILSSKKLLLSDSGFYLCAWSAGTGGEAFFGQGTRLTVV.

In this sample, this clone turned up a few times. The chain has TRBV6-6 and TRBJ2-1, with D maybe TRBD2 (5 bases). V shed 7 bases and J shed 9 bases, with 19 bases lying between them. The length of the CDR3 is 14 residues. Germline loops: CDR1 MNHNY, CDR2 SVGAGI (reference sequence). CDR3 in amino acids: CASTPRAGKGEQFF. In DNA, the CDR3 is TGTGCCAGCACCCCCCGGGCCGGGAAGGGTGAGCAGTTCTTC.

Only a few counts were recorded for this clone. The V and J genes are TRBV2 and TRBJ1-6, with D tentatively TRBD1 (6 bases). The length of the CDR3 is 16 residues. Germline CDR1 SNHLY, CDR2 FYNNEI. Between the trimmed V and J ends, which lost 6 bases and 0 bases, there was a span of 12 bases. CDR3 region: CASRPQGSSYNSPLHF. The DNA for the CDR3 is TGTGCCAGCAGGCCACAGGGCTCCTCCTATAATTCACCCCTCCACTTT.